This TCR beta chain was obtained from a study of cytomegalovirus exposure and HLA in healthy donors (dated by TCRdb to the late 2010s). Background on the whole study: In an earlier analysis of 450 to 750 of the donors, around 290 Gb of sequence data and some 120 million unique TCR beta sequences from about 190 million T cells were reported. A later genetic analysis took genome-wide SNP genotypes for about 65% of the roughly 670 donors and used that subset as a discovery cohort. High-throughput TCR immunosequencing, statistical association of individual TCRs with disease status, and machine learning were combined to predict cytomegalovirus infection status. Across some 400 genotyped donors of the cohort, an average of roughly 200,000 unique TCR beta nucleotide sequences per donor were sequenced, and around 19% of those sequences were non-productive. The study profiled the T cell repertoires of more than 500 subjects by immunosequencing and related them to cytomegalovirus serostatus. Four or five DR-DQ haplotypes were handled as single units for association and clustering, since linkage in the cohort was strong. A separate validation cohort of roughly 110 different subjects was used in addition to the roughly 700-subject first cohort. All discovery cohort repertoires had been generated on a single sequencing platform. Both class I and class II loci were covered by HLA typing, at four-digit resolution. Typing coverage varied by locus: about 620-640 donors for A, B, C, DRB1 and DQB1; approximately 500 for DQA1; more than 600 for DPA1; approximately 450 for DPB1. An earlier analysis of some 500 of the donors applied high-throughput TCR beta sequencing to assess whether each TCR beta V gene segment acted as functional or pseudogenic. Approximately 300 gigabases of sequencing data and 75 million to 85 million unique TCR sequences made up an early release that covered approximately 620 HLA-typed donors. A later analysis re-examined previously published TCR beta repertoires from more than 650 donors and added high-resolution HLA genotyping to investigate patterns of TCR occurrence. The study aimed to test whether signatures of past pathogen exposure could be identified by cataloging public T cell receptors. Of the roughly 400 genotyped donors, over 65% fell in the genetic ancestry cluster associated with self-reported Caucasian donors. Donor age, sex, ethnicity and CMV serostatus were compiled alongside the repertoire data. The later analysis used no new phenotypic data to find candidate immune exposures, relying instead on TCR beta sequences and their occurrence across donors.

The cohort was made up of around 720 healthy bone marrow donors. At the time of sampling, every cohort member was nominally healthy, though immune exposures that went unrecorded were likely present. The donor was CMV seronegative and was included in the group of hundreds of seronegative cohort members. A peripheral blood sample was provided by each donor, and peripheral blood mononuclear cells were used for TCR beta sequencing. The Qiagen DNeasy Blood Extraction Kit was used to extract genomic DNA from the blood cell samples. This clone was seen a single time. What antigen it recognizes has not been identified. Nothing much larger sits one base from this clone, and base qualities are not available. For CDR1 and CDR2, the germline V gene lists SGDLS and YYNGEE. The CDR3 has 14 amino acids, counting the end cysteine and phenylalanine. The kept DNA is CDR3 alone, 42 bases in frame from the first base. Deletion took 0 bases off V and 4 bases off J, with a span of 8 bases between the germline ends.

Study-wide conclusions, independent of this receptor: Because HLA typing was missing for some donors at each locus, association tests included only the typed subset. The authors suggested that the approach could potentially be generalized to other disease states and immunological phenotypes. When HLA alleles, especially DR and DQ, strongly co-occurred, TCR associations were difficult to assign to individual alleles. Compared with equally common non-associated chains, HLA-associated TCR beta chains in a later analysis were more clonally expanded and had lower generation probabilities. Some IMGT-functional V segments, including TRBV6-2 and TRBV6-3, could not be distinguished by the 87-base-pair reads and were therefore excluded. Only TCR beta chains were sequenced in this cohort, and the absence of alpha or paired-chain data limited detectable features. Correlated functional status among segregating V segments might be attributable to linkage disequilibrium, but an unknown experimental factor could not be ruled out. In an earlier analysis of approximately 590 of the donors, most TCR beta V segments appeared in productive rearrangements about 87% or about 30% of the time, broadly matching IMGT annotations. In the study, around 150 TCR beta chains were listed as associated with cytomegalovirus. V-gene and J-gene trimming of TCR beta chains was associated with a missense DCLRE1C variant in a later genetic analysis, and the association was replicated in an independent cohort. While some public TCRs were present in many individuals, most TCR sequences turned up only very rarely across donors. Immune exposure information for the cohort was limited to CMV serostatus. A later genetic analysis reported fewer N-insertions in productive TCRs among donors in an Asian-associated ancestry cluster than the approximately 700-donor mean. In vitro tests confirmed that a few of the cytomegalovirus-associated TCR beta chains recognize cytomegalovirus antigens. At a false discovery rate of 0.05, a later analysis linked under 20,000 TCR beta sequences to specific HLA alleles. The sequencing pipeline was judged likely to have produced a cluster of highly shared sequence variants as a technical artifact. The classifier was reported to diagnose cytomegalovirus status with high specificity and sensitivity in both the original cohort and the validation cohort. Sequencing depth was assumed to be roughly uniform across donors in the presence/absence analyses, though that assumption may not hold. Several of the top co-occurrence clusters appeared to be linked to parvovirus B19, influenza, CMV and Epstein-Barr virus, according to a later analysis. A later analysis found that TCR association rates varied across HLA loci, with DRB1 alleles showing the most associated TCRs and HLA-C alleles the fewest. Because counts were too low, roughly 17 rarely observed V segments, including chromosome 9 orphons, were left out of the earlier analysis of 500 to 650 of the donors. A further reported finding was that TCR beta sequences accurately predicted the HLA-A and HLA-B alleles for most subjects in the first cohort. According to a later analysis, most CMV-associated TCR beta chains appeared to be HLA-restricted, and the HLA associations seemed to be driven largely by CMV exposure.

To prepare the library, the immunoSEQ multiplex PCR assay was applied. A mixture of 60 forward primers for TCR Vbeta segments and 13 reverse primers for TCR Jbeta segments was used in the multiplex PCR. A multiplex PCR assay on genomic DNA amplified the CDR3 region of rearranged TCR beta genes. On the Illumina HiSeq System, the amplified TCR beta libraries were sequenced as 87-base-pair reads. In the source study's methods: A later analysis counted approximately 76 million unique TCR beta chains across the 550 to 750 repertoires, and roughly 10 million of these chains were shared by at least two donors. To remove PCR and sequencing errors, raw reads were error-corrected and collapsed into unique sequences using a nearest-neighbor algorithm that merged closely related sequences. CDR3 sequences were aligned to IMGT reference sequences to assign V, D and J gene segments. For a sequence to be retained, a match of at least six nucleotides was required to both a V gene segment and a J gene segment. A rearrangement counted as productive if the CDR3 had no stop codons and remained in frame with V and J, and every other rearrangement counted as non-productive. CDR3 was defined by IMGT convention, running from the second conserved V-encoded cysteine to the conserved J-encoded phenylalanine. The earlier analysis of some 550 of the donors excluded any sequence lacking an unambiguous match to a single V gene segment. An earlier analysis of several hundred of the donors called V segments functional above 56.7% productive rearrangements and segregating when the between-donor standard deviation exceeded 5%. To diagnose cytomegalovirus status from the catalog of TCR beta chain sequences, a statistical classification framework was built. In a later analysis, V and J genes were assigned by comparing TCR nucleotide sequences against IMGT/GENE-DB human TR gene sequences. The TCRdist pipeline was used in a later analysis to assign CDR3 sequences and most-parsimonious VDJ recombination scenarios. In a later analysis, each TCR beta chain was defined by its CDR3 amino acid sequence together with its V-gene family, and reads without a unique V-gene family were excluded. As a way to deal with suspected cross-contamination and a sequencing artifact, a later analysis dropped 592 nucleotide sequences that were highly shared and had low generation probability. In a later analysis, a clonal expansion index was calculated for each public chain from normalized within-repertoire ranks of inferred template counts. In a later analysis, generation probabilities were computed using a VDJ recombination model fitted to out-of-frame rearrangements, and the results were checked against IGoR. A later analysis scored TCR-TCR, TCR-HLA and TCR-CMV co-occurrence with hypergeometric tests, applying a repertoire-size bias correction to TCR pairs. False discovery rates were estimated in a later analysis by permuting HLA or CMV assignments 20 times. In a later analysis, co-occurring TCRs were grouped with DBSCAN, and TCRdist sequence similarity was added when clustering was performed within HLA-allele-positive subsets. Repertoires with fewer than 30,000 or more than 120,000 public chains, plus five repertoires with anomalous nucleotide sharing, were excluded from co-occurrence clustering. The table comes from immuneACCESS by way of TCRdb, which keeps in-frame sequences with V and J called. Part of the clones is missing from these tables; in studies checked, under half for an unresolved V gene and the rest for unknown reasons. V, J and clone size reflect that table, while D and trimming were determined from the DNA. This sample is represented by some 160,000 clones; around four fifths of them were singletons. The ten most abundant clones make up 3% to 3.5% of the sample.

The chain uses TRBV9 and TRBJ2-1; tentative D gene TRBD2, with 5 bases matching. Sequenced input: PBMCs. This receptor was obtained from a male donor in good health and CMV-seronegative. In nucleotides, the sequence is TGTGCCAGCAGCGTAGCGGGATTGTACAATGAGCAGTTCTTC. Its translation is CASSVAGLYNEQFF.